A selection of T cell receptor beta chains follows, all from one sample in a study of persistence of HIV-infected CD4 T cells. TCRdb's copy holds only in-frame clones and misses some; the assay was immunoSEQ multiplex PCR. The sample contains 36,000 or so clones, about 81% of which appear only once. These receptors' antigens are unknown. Sequencing was performed on cultured CD4+ T cells from PBMCs, taken from a patient who received antiretroviral therapy. The source is an adult with HIV. The donor label of this sample is uncertain. Both conserved end residues are trimmed from each CDR3. Fields, in order: V gene, J gene, clone size, CDR3 protein. Only some rows state a clone size, as once, few, many or a class for expanded clones.

v_call: TRBV9
j_call: TRBJ1-6
clone_size: NA
cdr3_aa: ASSSGTGGFNSPLH

v_call: TRBV9
j_call: TRBJ2-7
clone_size: few
cdr3_aa: ASSVRWEPYEQY

v_call: TRBV9
j_call: TRBJ1-1
clone_size: few
cdr3_aa: ASSSRGGGHNTEAF

v_call: TRBV19
j_call: TRBJ2-5
clone_size: NA
cdr3_aa: ASSAGQWEAQY

v_call: TRBV10-3
j_call: TRBJ1-3
clone_size: NA
cdr3_aa: AIRKTDGNTIY

v_call: TRBV5-1
j_call: TRBJ2-3
clone_size: NA
cdr3_aa: ASSLTAGSTDTQY

v_call: TRBV7-9
j_call: TRBJ2-5
clone_size: NA
cdr3_aa: ASSLGWETQY

v_call: TRBV5-1
j_call: TRBJ1-1
clone_size: medium-sized
cdr3_aa: ASSPSAANTEAF

v_call: TRBV15
j_call: TRBJ2-5
clone_size: NA
cdr3_aa: ATVGHVGLETQY

v_call: TRBV7-8
j_call: TRBJ2-7
clone_size: NA
cdr3_aa: ASSLGLAVTYEQY

v_call: TRBV6-4
j_call: TRBJ1-5
clone_size: NA
cdr3_aa: ASPGAGGINQPQH

v_call: TRBV27
j_call: TRBJ1-1
clone_size: once
cdr3_aa: ASSSTTQGALKNTEAF

v_call: TRBV7-8
j_call: TRBJ1-5
clone_size: NA
cdr3_aa: ASSLPGQPQH

v_call: TRBV2
j_call: TRBJ1-2
clone_size: NA
cdr3_aa: ASSRGQGVMGYGYT

v_call: TRBV4-1
j_call: TRBJ1-1
clone_size: few
cdr3_aa: ASSQDIQGFPGGTEAF

v_call: TRBV16
j_call: TRBJ1-6
clone_size: NA
cdr3_aa: ASSRRTVGSPLH

v_call: TRBV13
j_call: TRBJ2-3
clone_size: NA
cdr3_aa: ASSLSGTGTDTQY

v_call: TRBV6-5
j_call: TRBJ2-3
clone_size: NA
cdr3_aa: ASSPLGAPGDTQY

v_call: TRBV5-1
j_call: TRBJ1-3
clone_size: few
cdr3_aa: ASSLDGNTIY

v_call: TRBV5-1
j_call: TRBJ1-1
clone_size: NA
cdr3_aa: ASSLGGNLLTEAF

v_call: TRBV7-9
j_call: TRBJ1-6
clone_size: NA
cdr3_aa: ASSLPVSRGNSPLH

v_call: TRBV27
j_call: TRBJ1-4
clone_size: NA
cdr3_aa: ASSLSLGGAGEKLF

v_call: TRBV3-1/TRBV3-2
j_call: TRBJ1-1
clone_size: NA
cdr3_aa: ASSQGQGREAF

v_call: TRBV19
j_call: TRBJ2-5
clone_size: NA
cdr3_aa: ASRPAATLETQY

v_call: TRBV5-4
j_call: TRBJ1-6
clone_size: NA
cdr3_aa: ASSLGWQGAGGNSPLH

v_call: TRBV7-9
j_call: TRBJ1-2
clone_size: few
cdr3_aa: ASSLVQGRDGYT

v_call: TRBV6-5
j_call: TRBJ1-5
clone_size: NA
cdr3_aa: ASTRRGDGNQPQH

v_call: TRBV7-8
j_call: TRBJ2-5
clone_size: NA
cdr3_aa: ASSLEASGGPRQTQY

v_call: TRBV7-8
j_call: TRBJ1-2
clone_size: NA
cdr3_aa: ASSKGLYGYT

v_call: TRBV9
j_call: TRBJ1-1
clone_size: NA
cdr3_aa: ASSVGPPLQGVYTEAF

v_call: TRBV19
j_call: TRBJ1-6
clone_size: NA
cdr3_aa: ASSIREGSPLH

v_call: TRBV12-5
j_call: TRBJ1-3
clone_size: NA
cdr3_aa: ASGRTAGLSGNTIY

v_call: TRBV3-1/TRBV3-2
j_call: TRBJ1-5
clone_size: NA
cdr3_aa: ASSQAVAGQPQH

v_call: TRBV24-1
j_call: TRBJ2-3
clone_size: NA
cdr3_aa: ATSVGGTGSTDTQY

v_call: TRBV5-1
j_call: TRBJ1-1
clone_size: NA
cdr3_aa: ASSLEGRIGLRDTEAF

v_call: TRBV3-1/TRBV3-2
j_call: TRBJ1-1
clone_size: NA
cdr3_aa: ASSQEVYTEAF

v_call: TRBV6-5
j_call: TRBJ1-2
clone_size: NA
cdr3_aa: ASTRDRGDYGYT

v_call: TRBV10-1
j_call: TRBJ1-1
clone_size: NA
cdr3_aa: ASGRQGTEAF

v_call: TRBV5-1
j_call: TRBJ1-1
clone_size: NA
cdr3_aa: ASSLEGVGTEAF

v_call: TRBV2
j_call: TRBJ2-5
clone_size: NA
cdr3_aa: ASSEFGTDEETQY

v_call: TRBV10-3
j_call: TRBJ1-6
clone_size: NA
cdr3_aa: AISPLSGVSPLH

v_call: TRBV7-7
j_call: TRBJ2-3
clone_size: NA
cdr3_aa: ASSPSSGGLDTQY